Sequencing of this T cell receptor beta chain was carried out in a study of T cells in Graves' hyperthyroidism and ophthalmopathy (dated by TCRdb to between 2019 and 2020). Study-level background: Peripheral blood was collected at initial diagnosis, before any treatment. The paper describes TCR Vbeta CDR3 sequencing of around 140 peripheral blood samples, made up of about 41 ophthalmopathy patients, around 73 hyperthyroidism patients and about 17 progressor patients. After blood sampling, hyperthyroidism patients were treated with methimazole at a starting dose of 30 mg daily, and ophthalmopathy patients were treated with high-dose intravenous methylprednisolone. The roughly 100 discovery patients were randomly split 7:3 into training and test sets. Thyroid tissue and blood T-cell repertoires from six or seven Graves' hyperthyroidism patients were also compared in the study. Prospective prediction of ophthalmopathy was tested in an independent validation cohort consisting of 18 hyperthyroidism patients and over 15 patients who later progressed to ophthalmopathy. A discovery cohort of approximately 100 patients, approximately 45 with Graves' ophthalmopathy and approximately 60 with stable Graves' hyperthyroidism, was used to find distinguishing TCR V-J signatures.

As encoded in the germline V gene, CDR1 is KGHSH while CDR2 is LQKENI. Including the terminal cysteine and phenylalanine, the CDR3 comprises 16 residues. Of the read, only the CDR3 DNA is kept; its 48 bases are in frame from base 1. Cut back by 3 bases and 1 base, the V and J ends lie 16 bases apart. General study outcomes and caveats: Most expanded thyroid clonotypes (frequency above 0.001) were also found in blood, which suggests that blood repertoires may mirror thyroid immune responses. In cross-validation, a model built on a 13 V-J signature told ophthalmopathy apart from stable hyperthyroidism with 85% to 90% sensitivity and about 81% specificity, and in testing the same model reached 80%/75%. In validation, the model predicted progression to ophthalmopathy with about 71% sensitivity and 72% to 85% specificity, a median of around six months before onset. Sample size was not statistically predetermined, and investigators were not blinded to group allocation.

Moderately to severely active disease, a Clinical Activity Score of at least 3, a NOSPECS grade of at least 4, and a duration under 3 months were present in ophthalmopathy patients. Patients with uncontrolled infections, other autoimmune diseases, pregnancy or lactation were excluded. Clinical symptoms, serum thyroxine and TRAb, thyroid ultrasound, and orbital computed tomography formed the basis for the diagnoses. PBMCs were separated from roughly 9.6 ml of fresh peripheral blood using Ficoll-Paque density gradient centrifugation. Total RNA was extracted with Trizol reagent, and quality was checked on an Agilent 2100 Bioanalyzer. TCR beta CDR3 regions were amplified from RNA transcripts. For the first round of RT-PCR on the TCR CDR3, the HTBI primer set was used together with the Qiagen OneStep RT-PCR kit. Libraries were constructed in a second round of multiplex PCR, after which size selection and purification were performed. The libraries were sequenced on an Illumina HiSeq2000 using paired-end 100 bp reads. The original methods were these. Raw data were processed with SOAPnuke, discarding reads with adapters, uncalled bases, mean Phred below 15, or no exact constant-primer or identifier match. High-quality paired reads were merged using COPE v1.2.5, and each unique nucleotide sequence was defined as a clonotype. Clonotypes were aligned to IMGT TRBV, TRBD and TRBJ reference segments using MiTCR v1.1. Only V-J combinations with frequency above 0.0001, covering about 99% of repertoires, were analysed. A TCS score was defined as the ratio between F50 (clonal expansion) and ExV (chaos), using BLOSUM62-based TCRdist between CDR3 peptides within each V-J. Welch's t-statistics and random forest reduced around 510 V-J features to roughly 13, which were used in a naive Bayes classifier (R e1071). In-frame beta chains were kept once TCRdb had trimmed the public reads at Q25 with fastp and called clones with MiXCR. Rows matching on CDR3 protein sequence are summarized as one entry with the most common DNA and genes. TCRdb's processing, not the study's, gives the V and J calls here. The sample table records about 250,000 distinct CDR3 sequences; 22% of these occur just once. The ten largest clonotypes hold roughly 60% of the sample.

This clonotype was counted only a few times. Its binding antigen is unknown. No much larger clone is present one base from it, and per-base qualities are unavailable. Here the chain combines TRBV18 and TRBJ2-7; the D gene could be TRBD1 or TRBD2, each one agreeing over 5 bases. The source material was blood. This TCR came from a man under 40 with Graves' ophthalmopathy. The CDR3 is CASSPPGRYPSYEQYF. The nucleotide sequence reads TGTGCCAGCTCACCCCCGGGACGGTACCCTTCCTACGAGCAGTACTTC.